This T cell receptor (beta chain) was retrieved from a study of T cells after posttransplantation cyclophosphamide. Libraries were prepared by immunoSEQ multiplex PCR; TCRdb keeps only in-frame clonotypes and omits some of them. The repertoire holds 25,000 to 35,000 clones, 86% seen once, with 3% to 4% in the top ten. The CDR3 extends over 14 amino acids. V shed 1 base, J shed 7 bases, and the junction held 5 bases outside the gene matches. CDR1 is SGHTS and CDR2 is YDEGEE in the germline V gene. The sequenced sample consisted of PBMCs. The clonotype originates from a man between 45 and 60 years old. The rearrangement joins TRBV5-8 to TRBJ1-5, with TRBD1 matching over 7 bases. In DNA, the CDR3 is TGTGCCAGCAGCTTGAGGGGGCTCGGGCAGCCCCAGCATTTT. Translated, it gives CASSLRGLGQPQHF.